The text below deals with one TCR beta chain. This sample is drawn from a study of blood T cell repertoires in COVID-19. This table comes from immunoSEQ multiplex PCR, and its TCRdb copy is limited to in-frame clones, with some not included. Seen here are roughly 160,000 clones, approximately 87% observed once, and the top ten hold 9% to 12%. The CDR3 extends over 13 amino acids. V lost 7 bases and J 7 bases, leaving 14 bases between the germline ends. V is TRBV12-3 or TRBV12-4 and J is TRBJ1-5; TRBD1 might be the D (5 bases). The sequence came from a woman in her 70s with COVID-19, enrolled during active disease. Sequencing was carried out using peripheral blood. The CDR3 DNA follows: TGTGCCAGCACCCAGACCAGGGAACAGCCCCAGCATTTT. Its protein product is CASTQTREQPQHF.